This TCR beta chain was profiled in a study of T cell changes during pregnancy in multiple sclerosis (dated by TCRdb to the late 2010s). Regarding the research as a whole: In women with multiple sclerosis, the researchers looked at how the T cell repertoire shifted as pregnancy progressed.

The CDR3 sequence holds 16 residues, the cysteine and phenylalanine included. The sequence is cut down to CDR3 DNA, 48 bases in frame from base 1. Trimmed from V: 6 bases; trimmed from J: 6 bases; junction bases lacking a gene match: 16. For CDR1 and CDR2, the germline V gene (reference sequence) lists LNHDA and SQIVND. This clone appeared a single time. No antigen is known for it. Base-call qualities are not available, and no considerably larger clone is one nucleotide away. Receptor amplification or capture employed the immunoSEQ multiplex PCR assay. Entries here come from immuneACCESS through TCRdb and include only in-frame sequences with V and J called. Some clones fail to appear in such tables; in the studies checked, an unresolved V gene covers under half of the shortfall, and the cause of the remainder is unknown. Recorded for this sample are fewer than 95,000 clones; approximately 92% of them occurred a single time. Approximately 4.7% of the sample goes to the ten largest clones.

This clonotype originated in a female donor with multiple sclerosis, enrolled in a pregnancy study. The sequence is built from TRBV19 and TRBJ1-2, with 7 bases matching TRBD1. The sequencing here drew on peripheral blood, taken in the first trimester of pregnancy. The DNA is TGTGCCAGTAGCCCCATTATAGGCAGGGGGAGTAATGGCTACACCTTC. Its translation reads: CASSPIIGRGSNGYTF.